The 30 T cell receptor beta chains below were found in one sample sequenced in a study of response to subunit inactivated influenza vaccine. TCRdb passed the RT-PCR reads through MiXCR, listing each CDR3 protein once. The table shows roughly 700,000 distinct CDR3 sequences, with approximately 14% occurring only once. The sequences come from PBMCs from blood, collected 14 to 15 days before vaccination. These TCRs come from a man in his fifties who received an inactivated influenza vaccine.

This chain uses TRBV7-9 with TRBJ2-5, with D possibly called TRBD1 or TRBD2 (5 bases each). The CDR3 covers 17 residues. Trimming took 3 bases from V and 7 from J, leaving 24 bases between them. In germline, CDR1 is SEHNR, CDR2 FQNEAQ (reference sequence). CDR3 sequence reads: CASSLGDWALSGVTQYF. The CDR3 bases are TGTGCCAGCAGCTTGGGGGATTGGGCCCTGAGCGGCGTGACCCAGTACTTC.

The chain couples TRBV25-1 to TRBJ2-7; no reliable D call. V was trimmed by 5 bases and J by 7 bases, leaving 12 bases between them. Per the germline V gene, CDR1 is MGHDK and CDR2 is SYGVNS. The CDR3 runs to 12 residues. CDR3 in DNA: TGTGCCAGCAGTATCGGTTTCGGGGAGCAGTACTTC. It translates to CASSIGFGEQYF.

This clonotype showed up many times. The chain couples TRBV6-1 to TRBJ2-7, with 9 bases identical to TRBD1. After removal of 8 bases from V and 4 bases from J, the junction contained 12 bases not matched to a gene. Per germline, CDR1 MNHNS and CDR2 SASEGT. This CDR3 contains 15 residues. Written as DNA, the CDR3 is TGTGCCAGCGGCCCCGCGGGACAGGGTATTTACGAGCAGTACTTC. Translation: CASGPAGQGIYEQYF.

There are a few counts of this clonotype. The chain links TRBV18 to TRBJ2-5, with a possible D match to TRBD1 (5 bases). V gave up 4 bases and J gave up 3 bases, with 12 bases separating them. This CDR3 is 14 amino acids long. Germline CDR1 and CDR2: KGHSH and LQKENI. Written as DNA, the CDR3 is TGTGCCAGCTCACAGGTCGGCAGGGAAGAGACCCAGTACTTC. Amino acids: CASSQVGREETQYF. The variable domain in full, with the rest retrieved from reference TRBV18 and TRBJ2-5, is NAGVMQNPRHLVRRRGQEARLRCSPMKGHSHVYWYRQLPEEGLKFMVYLQKENIIDESGMPKERFSAEFPKEGPSILRIQQVVRGDSAAYFCASSQVGREETQYFGPGTRLLVL.

The chain is built from TRBV28 and TRBJ2-4; D is unresolved. V shed 4 bases and J shed 1 base, with 11 bases lying between them. The CDR3 covers 15 residues. The germline V gene encodes CDR1 MDHEN and CDR2 SYDVKM. CDR3 coding DNA: TGTGCCAGCAGTTCAACTCGCCCTGCCAAAAACATTCAGTACTTC. Its protein product is CASSSTRPAKNIQYF.

This chain connects TRBV7-2 to TRBJ2-3, with 8 nucleotides matching TRBD1. The CDR3 contains 15 residues. Trimming removed 5 bases from V and 1 base from J; junction bases left unmatched: 5. Germline loops: CDR1 SGHTA, CDR2 FQGNSA. CDR3 region: CASSHRDRRTDTQYF. DNA for the CDR3: TGTGCCAGCAGCCACCGGGACAGGCGCACAGATACGCAGTATTTT.

This clonotype was observed a handful of times. The chain couples TRBV10-3 to TRBJ2-3; D gene ambiguous. Germline V gene sequence: CDR1 ENHRY, CDR2 SYGVKD. The CDR3 totals 14 residues. The ends were cut back, 5 bases at V and 1 base at J, with 10 bases in the middle. The CDR3 loop is CAISPNRGTDTQYF. CDR3 bases: TGTGCCATCAGTCCTAACCGGGGCACAGATACGCAGTATTTT.

This clonotype came up a few times. The chain links TRBV4-3 to TRBJ2-7, with 9 bases that match TRBD2. V trimming: 1 base; J trimming: 0 bases; junction bases outside the gene matches: 4. CDR3 length equals 16 residues. The germline gives CDR1 LGHNA, CDR2 YSLEER. CDR3: CASSQGIAGASYEQYF. Here the CDR3 DNA reads TGCGCCAGCAGCCAAGGAATAGCGGGGGCCTCCTACGAGCAGTACTTC.

This clonotype was detected only a few times. The genes are TRBV10-3 and TRBJ2-3; 9 nucleotides agree with TRBD2. V lost 4 bases to trimming and J lost 2 bases; unmatched junction nucleotides: 4. The CDR3 runs to 15 residues. Germline values: CDR1 ENHRY, CDR2 SYGVKD. The CDR3 loop reads CAISVASGATDTQYF. Written as DNA, the CDR3 is TGTGCCATCAGTGTGGCTAGCGGGGCCACAGATACGCAGTATTTT.

The chain links TRBV2 to TRBJ2-1, with 9 nucleotides matching TRBD1. With V trimmed by 1 base and J by 8 bases, 9 bases remained unmatched. CDR3 length equals 16 residues. In germline, CDR1 is SNHLY, CDR2 FYNNEI. The CDR3 reads CASSEVGEQGAYEQFF. Here the CDR3 DNA reads TGTGCCAGCAGTGAAGTCGGGGAACAGGGGGCCTATGAGCAGTTCTTC.

The chain joins TRBV7-3 to TRBJ2-2; 8 bases are shared with TRBD1. Germline CDR1 and CDR2: SGHTA and FQGTGA. The CDR3 is 17 amino acids. Trimming at V came to 5 bases and at J to 1 base, leaving 9 bases not matched to a gene. CDR3: CASSPTMGTGNTGELFF. CDR3 sequence (DNA): TGTGCCAGCAGCCCAACCATGGGGACAGGGAACACCGGGGAGCTGTTTTTT.

The chain recombines TRBV5-1 with TRBJ2-1, with D possibly matching TRBD2 (7 bases). In germline, CDR1 is SGHRS, CDR2 YFSETQ. There are 16 residues in the CDR3. The ends were cut back, 0 bases at V and 4 bases at J, with 14 bases in the middle. CDR3 in amino acids: CASSLGGGARYNEQFF. As DNA, the CDR3 is TGCGCCAGCAGCTTGGGAGGGGGGGCGAGGTACAATGAGCAGTTCTTC.

This clonotype occurred many times. V and J are TRBV19 and TRBJ2-2; D is unclear. Germline CDR1 LNHDA, CDR2 SQIVND (reference sequence). The V end lost 5 bases, the J end lost 13 bases, and 14 bases lay between the germline ends. The length of the CDR3 is 12 residues. The chain's CDR3 is CASSLGPSALFF. CDR3 coding DNA: TGTGCCAGTAGTTTGGGCCCCTCGGCGCTGTTTTTT.

This clonotype came up a few times. This chain joins TRBV4-1 and TRBJ2-7; D is perhaps TRBD2 (6 bases). The ends were cut back, 3 bases at V and 0 bases at J, with 15 bases in the middle. Germline V gives CDR1 MGHRA, CDR2 YSYEKL. The CDR3 has 16 amino acids. The CDR3 nucleotides read TGCGCCAGCAGCCACAGCCAGGACGGGAGCTCCTACGAGCAGTACTTC. Its protein product is CASSHSQDGSSYEQYF.

This clonotype occurred a few times. The rearrangement uses TRBV7-2 and TRBJ2-5, with D possibly matching TRBD2 (7 bases). Germline CDR1 is SGHTA and CDR2 is FQGNSA. The germline V and J ends were trimmed by 5 bases and 5 bases, with 18 bases remaining between them. This CDR3 comprises 15 residues. The chain's CDR3 is CASSPRAGAGETQYF. The CDR3, as DNA: TGTGCCAGCAGCCCCAGGGCGGGGGCGGGGGAGACCCAGTACTTC.

The chain employs TRBV14 and TRBJ2-5; 10 bases are shared with TRBD1. V was clipped by 3 bases and J by 5 bases; unmatched bases: 6. Germline V gives CDR1 SGHDN, CDR2 FVKESK. The CDR3 is 15 amino acids. The CDR3 is CASSHPGTGDETQYF. In DNA, the CDR3 is TGTGCCAGCAGCCACCCCGGGACAGGGGATGAGACCCAGTACTTC.

In this sample, this clonotype turned up a few times. The chain uses TRBV5-1 and TRBJ2-4; TRBD2 might be the D (5 bases). The CDR3 sequence is 16 residues long. Germline-derived CDR1 and CDR2 are SGHRS and YFSETQ. Trimming shortened V by 0 bases and J by 6 bases, and 16 bases separated the two germline ends. CDR3 DNA sequence: TGCGCCAGCAGCTTGGAGGCGGAGGCAGCCGGAAACATTCAGTACTTC. This sequence encodes CASSLEAEAAGNIQYF.

The chain couples TRBV5-8 to TRBJ1-5; D gene unclear. Germline CDR1 is SGHTS and CDR2 is YDEGEE. V was clipped by 5 bases and J by 7 bases, with 10 bases between them. This CDR3 region has 12 residues. CDR3 bases: TGTGCCAGCAGGCAGGAAGGGCAGCCCCAGCATTTT. This translates into CASRQEGQPQHF.

This clonotype was seen a few times. V and J are TRBV27 and TRBJ2-3; D gene uncertain. CDR1 and CDR2 (germline): MNHEY, SMNVEV (reference sequence). This CDR3 has 17 residues. V gave up 4 bases and J gave up 2 bases, with 19 bases separating them. This CDR3 is CASSSPGSRSITDTQYF. DNA of the CDR3: TGTGCCAGCAGTTCACCGGGCTCTCGCTCCATCACAGATACGCAGTATTTT.

This clonotype was observed a few times. DNA of the CDR3: TGTGCCAGCACCGACCTTTGGGACTCCTACGAGCAGTACTTC. It codes for CASTDLWDSYEQYF. The V call is TRBV6-2 or TRBV6-3, the J call TRBJ2-7; D gene ambiguous. This CDR3 spans 14 amino acids. Trimming took off 7 bases at V and 0 bases at J, with 13 bases between the two ends. Germline loops: CDR1 MNHEY, CDR2 SVGEGT.

Many counts were recorded for this clonotype. The rearrangement joins TRBV12-3 or TRBV12-4 to TRBJ2-2, with 11 bases fitting TRBD1. Germline trimming cut 4 bases from V and 7 bases from J; bases unmatched to any gene: 8. This CDR3 contains 16 residues. CDR3 region: CASSSDRGRVGGELFF. The CDR3 DNA reads as TGTGCCAGCAGTTCGGACAGGGGGCGAGTCGGCGGGGAGCTGTTTTTT.

The sample holds a few counts of this clonotype. CDR3 sequence: CASSPSQVLTYEQYF. The CDR3 nucleotides read TGTGCCAGCTCACCAAGTCAGGTTTTAACCTACGAGCAGTACTTC. The rearrangement joins TRBV18 to TRBJ2-7; unclear D gene. The CDR3 is made up of 15 amino acids. V was trimmed by 2 bases and J by 2 bases, leaving 13 bases between them. Germline CDR1 and CDR2: KGHSH and LQKENI.

This chain uses TRBV20-1 with TRBJ2-3; TRBD2 matches 9 bases. The germline CDR1 and CDR2 sequences are DFQATT and SNEGSKA (reference sequence). J was trimmed by 4 bases and V by 3 bases; bases with no gene match: 11. The length of the CDR3 is 16 residues. The CDR3 DNA is TGCAGTGCTAGTCCTCTGGATAGCGGGGGATCAGATACGCAGTATTTT. Its translation: CSASPLDSGGSDTQYF.

The chain couples TRBV4-3 to TRBJ2-7, with 9 bases aligning to TRBD1. In germline, CDR1 is LGHNA, CDR2 YSLEER. The V gene end was trimmed by 4 bases and the J gene end by 6 bases; junction bases not matched to a gene: 7. CDR3 size: 14 residues. This CDR3 reads CASSRNRGPFEQYF. DNA of the CDR3: TGCGCCAGCAGCCGGAACAGGGGGCCGTTCGAGCAGTACTTC.

This clonotype came up a few times. The chain carries TRBV20-1 and TRBJ1-1; the D is unclear. The CDR3 has 12 amino acids. The germline gives CDR1 DFQATT, CDR2 SNEGSKA (reference sequence). Trimming removed 5 bases from V and 0 bases from J, with 7 bases in between. CDR3 protein: CSAPQMNTEAFF. DNA of the CDR3: TGCAGTGCTCCGCAGATGAACACTGAAGCTTTCTTT.

This clonotype has more than one count but fewer than ten. This chain links TRBV19 with TRBJ1-2; D not resolved. In germline, CDR1 is LNHDA, CDR2 SQIVND (reference sequence). The CDR3 consists of 13 residues. The V and J ends lost 7 bases and 0 bases respectively, with 9 bases between them. CDR3 region: CASTDIANYGYTF. CDR3 bases: TGTGCCAGTACCGACATAGCTAACTATGGCTACACCTTC.

This clonotype was counted only a few times. V is TRBV20-1 and J is TRBJ2-3; 7 nucleotides align to TRBD2. J lost 5 bases, V lost 1 base, and 12 bases had no gene match. In germline, CDR1 is DFQATT, CDR2 SNEGSKA (reference sequence). This CDR3 region has 16 residues. The CDR3 DNA is TGCAGTGCTAGAGGCCGTCCTAGCGGTAGTAGAGATACGCAGTATTTT. The encoded protein is CSARGRPSGSRDTQYF.

V is TRBV28 and J is TRBJ2-5; maybe TRBD1 (5 bases). Germline-derived CDR1 and CDR2 are MDHEN and SYDVKM. The V and J ends lost 5 bases and 5 bases respectively, with 12 bases between them. The CDR3 has 13 amino acids. CDR3 sequence (DNA): TGTGCCAGCAGTAAACAGGTCTCGGAGACCCAGTACTTC. Encoded protein: CASSKQVSETQYF.

This clonotype was found a few times. The chain couples TRBV27 to TRBJ2-3, with 7 bases identical to TRBD1. This CDR3 has 13 residues. CDR1 is MNHEY, CDR2 SMNVEV, per germline (reference sequence). The V and J ends lost 6 bases and 8 bases, in that order; junction bases with no gene match: 8. CDR3 coding DNA: TGTGCCAGCAGCACTGCAGGGGGTCGTACGCAGTATTTT. Its protein product is CASSTAGGRTQYF.

Concerning this clonotype: This clone may be a read error of a much larger clone one base away. This rearrangement joins TRBV29-1 to TRBJ2-2, with 8 bases matching TRBD1. The V gene's germline CDR1 is SQVTM and CDR2 ANQGSEA. The CDR3 length is 12 residues. V shed 6 bases, J shed 8 bases, and the junction held 5 bases outside the gene matches. This CDR3 reads CSVGQGLGELFF. CDR3 bases: TGCAGCGTAGGACAGGGTCTGGGGGAGCTGTTTTTT.